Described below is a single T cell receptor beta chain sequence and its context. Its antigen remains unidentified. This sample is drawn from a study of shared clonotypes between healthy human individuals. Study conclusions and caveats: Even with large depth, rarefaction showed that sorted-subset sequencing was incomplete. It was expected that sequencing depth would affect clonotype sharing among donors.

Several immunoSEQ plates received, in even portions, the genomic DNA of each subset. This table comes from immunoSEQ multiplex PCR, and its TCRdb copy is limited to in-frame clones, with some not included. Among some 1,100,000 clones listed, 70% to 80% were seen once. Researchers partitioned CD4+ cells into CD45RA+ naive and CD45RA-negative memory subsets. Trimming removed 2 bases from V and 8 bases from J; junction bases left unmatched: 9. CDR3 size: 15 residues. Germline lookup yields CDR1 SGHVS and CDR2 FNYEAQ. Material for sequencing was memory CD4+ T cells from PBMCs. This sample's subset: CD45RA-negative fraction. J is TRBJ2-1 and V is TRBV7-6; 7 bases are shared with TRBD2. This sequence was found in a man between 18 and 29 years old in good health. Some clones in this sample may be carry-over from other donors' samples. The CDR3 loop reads CASSLLAGARDEQFF. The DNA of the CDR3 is TGTGCCAGCAGCTTACTCGCGGGAGCTCGGGATGAGCAGTTCTTC.